A single sample is the source of the 10 T cell receptor beta chains below, sequenced in a study of shared clonotypes between healthy human individuals. This table comes from immunoSEQ multiplex PCR, and its TCRdb copy is limited to in-frame clones, with some not included. In the table there are roughly 720,000 clones, 90% of which are singletons. The sample consisted of memory CD8+ T cells from PBMCs. Subset given: CD45RO+ cells pooled with CCR7-negative TemRA cells. All receptors derive from a man aged 18 to 35 in good health. Some clones in this sample may be carry-over from other donors' samples.

The CDR3 DNA is TGTGCCAGCAGCTCGACAGGGGAATGGACAGATACGCAGTATTTT. It is translated as CASSSTGEWTDTQYF. The chain joins TRBV7-9 to TRBJ2-3; 8 bases agree with TRBD1. CDR1 is SEHNR and CDR2 is FQNEAQ in the germline V gene (reference sequence). There are 15 residues in the CDR3. The ends lost 4 bases at V and 3 bases at J; junction bases unmatched: 6.

This rearrangement joins TRBV7-9 to TRBJ2-2; the D is unclear. Germline V lookup: CDR1 SEHNR, CDR2 FQNEAQ (reference sequence). V shed 5 bases and J shed 1 base, with 14 bases lying between them. There are 16 residues in the CDR3. CDR3 coding DNA: TGTGCCAGCAGCCCTAAGGTTGTACTGAACACCGGGGAGCTGTTTTTT. Encoded protein: CASSPKVVLNTGELFF.

For the CDR3, the DNA is TGTGCCAGCAGTGAAGGGGCCATGAACACTGAAGCTTTCTTT. It specifies CASSEGAMNTEAFF. The rearrangement links TRBV2 to TRBJ1-1; no clear D gene. CDR1 is SNHLY, CDR2 FYNNEI, per germline. The CDR3 spans 14 residues. The V end was cut by 1 base, the J end by 0 bases, with 6 bases between.

V is TRBV9 and J is TRBJ2-6; no firm D call. CDR3 size: 13 residues. Germline-derived CDR1 and CDR2 are SGDLS and YYNGEE. V was cut by 4 bases and J by 9 bases, with 11 bases left in between. CDR3 sequence reads: CASSTNSDNVLTF. The CDR3 nucleotides read TGTGCCAGCAGCACAAACAGCGACAACGTCCTGACTTTC. Together with reference TRBV9 and TRBJ2-6, the CDR3 gives the full variable domain: DSGVTQTPKHLITATGQRVTLRCSPRSGDLSVYWYQQSLDQGLQFLIQYYNGEERAKGNILERFSAQQFPDLHSELNLSSLELGDSALYFCASSTNSDNVLTFGAGSRLTVL.

Details on this clone: The same CDR3 is also encoded by other DNA sequences in this sample. The chain combines TRBV2 with TRBJ2-2; 8 positions agree with TRBD2. There are 18 residues in the CDR3. Germline assignment: CDR1 SNHLY and CDR2 FYNNEI. The trim removed 6 bases at V and 2 bases at J, leaving 14 bases unmatched. CDR3 sequence: CASRTTSAGSPNTGELFF. CDR3 nucleotides: TGTGCCAGCAGGACGACTAGCGCGGGTTCCCCTAACACCGGGGAGCTGTTTTTT.

The chain couples TRBV7-2 to TRBJ2-5; TRBD1 is a possible D gene (6 bases). Germline lookup yields CDR1 SGHTA and CDR2 FQGNSA. The CDR3 totals 14 residues. With 8 bases removed from V and 1 base from J, the gap between germline ends came to 14 bases. CDR3 sequence (DNA): TGTGCCAGCGCGATCCAGGGGACCCAAGAGACCCAGTACTTC. Encoded protein: CASAIQGTQETQYF.

This clone appeared once. The V call is TRBV27, the J call TRBJ2-1; weak D call: TRBD2 (6 bases). Trimming pared 7 bases from V and 1 base from J, leaving 11 bases between. CDR3 length equals 14 residues. From germline, CDR1 is MNHEY and CDR2 SMNVEV (reference sequence). The CDR3 reads CASTFRGSYNEQFF. CDR3 bases: TGTGCCAGCACATTTCGGGGGTCCTACAATGAGCAGTTCTTC.

This clone was counted a few times. The rearrangement uses TRBV29-1 and TRBJ1-2; D not certain. Trimming pared 5 bases from V and 4 bases from J, leaving 8 bases between. Germline V gene sequence: CDR1 SQVTM, CDR2 ANQGSEA. CDR3 size: 11 residues. This CDR3 is CSVRTIYGYTF. The CDR3 region has the DNA TGCAGCGTTAGGACTATCTATGGCTACACCTTC.

The chain employs TRBV6-1 and TRBJ1-4; 8 nucleotides line up with TRBD1. Unmatched junction bases numbered 6, after V lost 4 bases and J lost 8 bases. The CDR3 has 14 amino acids. Germline loops: CDR1 MNHNS, CDR2 SASEGT. Here the CDR3 DNA reads TGTGCCAGCAGTGGGGGACAGGCTACGGAAAAACTGTTTTTT. Translated: CASSGGQATEKLFF.

The rearrangement joins TRBV27 to TRBJ1-4; 8 nucleotides agree with TRBD1. This CDR3 region has 14 residues. The germline V gene encodes CDR1 MNHEY and CDR2 SMNVEV (reference sequence). V trimming: 6 bases; J trimming: 8 bases; junction bases outside the gene matches: 8. The CDR3 is CASSPQGAWEKLFF. DNA for the CDR3: TGTGCCAGCAGCCCCCAGGGGGCGTGGGAAAAACTGTTTTTT. Variable domain in full (rest from reference TRBV27 and TRBJ1-4): EAQVTQNPRYLITVTGKKLTVTCSQNMNHEYMSWYRQDPGLGLRQIYYSMNVEVTDKGDVPEGYKVSRKEKRNFPLILESPSPNQTSLYFCASSPQGAWEKLFFGSGTQLSVL.